This T cell receptor beta chain is from a study of T cells in Graves' hyperthyroidism and ophthalmopathy. About the research overall: Prior to any treatment, at the point of initial diagnosis, peripheral blood was collected. Study-wide findings and caveats: Blood also held most thyroid clonotypes expanded beyond 0.001.

TCR beta CDR3 regions were amplified from RNA. The TCR CDR3 first-round RT-PCR relied on the HTBI primer set. TCRdb fed the multiplex PCR reads into MiXCR, producing one record per CDR3 protein. Among about 400,000 distinct CDR3 sequences listed, 13% to 15% were seen once. This clonotype was counted once. Its antigen is unknown. The sequence came from a woman in her sixties or seventies with Graves' ophthalmopathy. The material sequenced was blood.

CDR3 residues: CASSPGDLLFSTGELFF. Written as DNA, the CDR3 is TGTGCCAGCAGCCCCGGGGACCTTCTTTTTAGCACCGGGGAGCTGTTTTTT. J is TRBJ2-2 and V is TRBV12-3 or TRBV12-4; the D call may be TRBD1 or TRBD2 (5 bases each). Trimming stripped 6 bases from V and 4 bases from J, with 21 bases between. This CDR3 spans 17 amino acids.